This TCR beta chain appears in the sequencing data of a study of cytomegalovirus exposure and HLA in healthy donors. Study-level results: Associated with HLA alleles at 0.05 false discovery rate in a later analysis were approximately 17,000 TCR beta sequences.

A note on this clone: Antigen specificity is unknown.

Amplification used 60 Vbeta primers and 13 Jbeta primers. TCRdb's table, derived via immunoSEQ multiplex PCR, lists solely in-frame clones and lacks some. The repertoire holds about 69,000 clones, with around 76% as singletons. The CDR3 extends over 15 amino acids. V lost 8 bases to trimming and J lost 0 bases, with 14 bases between them. The germline gives CDR1 ENHRY, CDR2 SYGVKD. The sample consisted of PBMCs. J is TRBJ1-3 and V is TRBV10-3, with a weak D call TRBD1 (6 bases). The receptor comes from a man between 18 and 35 years old in good health and CMV-seronegative. The DNA of the CDR3 is TGTGCCATCCGAGCCCGGGGGGCCTCTGGAAACACCATATATTTT. It specifies CAIRARGASGNTIYF.